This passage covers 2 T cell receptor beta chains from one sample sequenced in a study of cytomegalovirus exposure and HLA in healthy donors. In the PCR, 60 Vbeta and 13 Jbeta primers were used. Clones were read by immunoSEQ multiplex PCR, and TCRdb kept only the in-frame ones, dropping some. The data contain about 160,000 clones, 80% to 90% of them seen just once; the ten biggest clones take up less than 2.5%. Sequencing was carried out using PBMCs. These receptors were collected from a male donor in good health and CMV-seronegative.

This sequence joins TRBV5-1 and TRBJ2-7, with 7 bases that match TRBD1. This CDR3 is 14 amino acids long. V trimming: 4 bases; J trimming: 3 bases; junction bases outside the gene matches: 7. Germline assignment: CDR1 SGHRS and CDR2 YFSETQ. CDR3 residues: CASSRGGVNYEQYF. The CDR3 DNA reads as TGCGCCAGCAGCCGAGGGGGCGTAAACTACGAGCAGTACTTC.

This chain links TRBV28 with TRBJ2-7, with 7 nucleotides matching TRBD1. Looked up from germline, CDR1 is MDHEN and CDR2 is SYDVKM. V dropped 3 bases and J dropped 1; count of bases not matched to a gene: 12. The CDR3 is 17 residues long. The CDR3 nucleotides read TGTGCCAGCAGTTTGTGGTCCGGCGGACAGGTTTCCTACGAGCAGTACTTC. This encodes CASSLWSGGQVSYEQYF.